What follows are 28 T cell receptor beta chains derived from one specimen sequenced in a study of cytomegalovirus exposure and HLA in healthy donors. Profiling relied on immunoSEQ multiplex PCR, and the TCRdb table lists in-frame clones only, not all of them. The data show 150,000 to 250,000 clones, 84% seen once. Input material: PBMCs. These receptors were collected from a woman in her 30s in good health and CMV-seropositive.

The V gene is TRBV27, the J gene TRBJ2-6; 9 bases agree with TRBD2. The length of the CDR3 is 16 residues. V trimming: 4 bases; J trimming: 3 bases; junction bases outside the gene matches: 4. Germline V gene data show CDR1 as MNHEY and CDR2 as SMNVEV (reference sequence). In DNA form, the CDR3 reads TGTGCCAGCAGTTCGGGACTAGCAGGTGGGGCCAACGTCCTGACTTTC. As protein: CASSSGLAGGANVLTF.

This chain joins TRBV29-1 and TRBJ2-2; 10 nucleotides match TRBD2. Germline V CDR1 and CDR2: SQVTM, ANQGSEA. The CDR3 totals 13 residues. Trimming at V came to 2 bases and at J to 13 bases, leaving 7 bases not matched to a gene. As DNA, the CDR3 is TGCAGCGTTGAACCTTCTAGCGGGAGTGGGCTGTTTTTT. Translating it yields CSVEPSSGSGLFF.

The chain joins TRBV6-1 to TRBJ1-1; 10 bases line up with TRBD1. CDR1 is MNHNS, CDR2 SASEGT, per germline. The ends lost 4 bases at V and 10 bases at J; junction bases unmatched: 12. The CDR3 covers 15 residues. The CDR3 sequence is CASSGQGAQGFGAFF. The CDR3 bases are TGTGCCAGCAGTGGACAGGGGGCCCAAGGGTTCGGAGCTTTCTTT.

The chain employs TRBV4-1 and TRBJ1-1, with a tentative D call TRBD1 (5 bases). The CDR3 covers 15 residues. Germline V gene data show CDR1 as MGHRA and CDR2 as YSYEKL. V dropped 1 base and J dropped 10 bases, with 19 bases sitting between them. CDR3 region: CASSQVMSGRFGAFF. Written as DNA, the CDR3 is TGCGCCAGCAGCCAAGTTATGTCAGGGAGGTTCGGAGCTTTCTTT.

CDR3 loop: CASSSRTGYQPQHF. CDR3 in DNA: TGTGCCAGCAGCTCTAGGACAGGGTACCAGCCCCAGCATTTT. The chain employs TRBV27 and TRBJ1-5, with TRBD1 matching 8 bases. This CDR3 has 14 residues. With 6 bases clipped from V and 7 bases from J, the junction kept 8 bases outside the gene matches. Looked up from germline, CDR1 is MNHEY and CDR2 is SMNVEV (reference sequence).

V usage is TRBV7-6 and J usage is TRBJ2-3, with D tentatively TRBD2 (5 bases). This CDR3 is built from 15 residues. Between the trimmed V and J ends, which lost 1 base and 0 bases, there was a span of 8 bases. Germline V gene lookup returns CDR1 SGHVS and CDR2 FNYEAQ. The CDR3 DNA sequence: TGTGCCAGCAGCTTAGAGGGCGGGAGCACAGATACGCAGTATTTT. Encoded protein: CASSLEGGSTDTQYF.

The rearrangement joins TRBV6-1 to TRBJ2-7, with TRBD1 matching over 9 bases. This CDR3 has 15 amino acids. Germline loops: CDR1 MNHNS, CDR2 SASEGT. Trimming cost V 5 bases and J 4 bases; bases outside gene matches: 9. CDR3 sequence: CASSLSGGQGYEQYF. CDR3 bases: TGTGCCAGCAGTCTCAGTGGGGGACAGGGATACGAGCAGTACTTC.

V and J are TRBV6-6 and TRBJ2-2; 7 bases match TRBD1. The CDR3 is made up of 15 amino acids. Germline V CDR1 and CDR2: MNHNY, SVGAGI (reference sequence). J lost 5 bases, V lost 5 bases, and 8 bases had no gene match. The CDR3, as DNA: TGTGCCAGCAGTCCCAGGGACAGCCGAACCGGGGAGCTGTTTTTT. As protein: CASSPRDSRTGELFF.

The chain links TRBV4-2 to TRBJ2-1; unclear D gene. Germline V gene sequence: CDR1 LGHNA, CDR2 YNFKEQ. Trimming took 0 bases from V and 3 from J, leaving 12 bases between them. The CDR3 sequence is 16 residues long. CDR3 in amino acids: CASSQDQRDFYNEQFF. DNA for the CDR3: TGTGCCAGCAGCCAAGATCAGAGAGACTTCTACAATGAGCAGTTCTTC.

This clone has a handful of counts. Written as DNA, the CDR3 is TGCGCCAGCAGCTTCGGGATGAACACTGAAGCTTTCTTT. Its protein product is CASSFGMNTEAFF. The V gene is TRBV5-1, the J gene TRBJ1-1; D gene unclear. This CDR3 is built from 13 residues. CDR1 is SGHRS and CDR2 is YFSETQ in the germline V gene. V lost 2 bases and J lost 0, with 5 bases in between.

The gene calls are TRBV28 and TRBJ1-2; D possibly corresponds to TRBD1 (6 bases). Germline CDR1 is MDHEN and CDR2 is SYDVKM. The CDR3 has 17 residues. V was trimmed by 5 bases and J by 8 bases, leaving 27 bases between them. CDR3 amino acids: CASSALRAGAGLRGYTF. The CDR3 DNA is TGTGCCAGCAGTGCCCTCCGGGCAGGGGCAGGTCTACGGGGCTACACCTTC.

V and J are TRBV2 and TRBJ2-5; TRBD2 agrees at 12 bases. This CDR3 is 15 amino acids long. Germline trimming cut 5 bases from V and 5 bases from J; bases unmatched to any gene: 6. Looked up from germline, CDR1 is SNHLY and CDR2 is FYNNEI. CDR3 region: CASSRVLAGGETQYF. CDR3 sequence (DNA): TGTGCCAGCAGTCGAGTACTAGCGGGAGGTGAGACCCAGTACTTC.

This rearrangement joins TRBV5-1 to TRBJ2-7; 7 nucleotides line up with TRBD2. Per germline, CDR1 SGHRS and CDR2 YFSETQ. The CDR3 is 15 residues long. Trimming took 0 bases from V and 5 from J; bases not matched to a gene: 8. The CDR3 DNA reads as TGCGCCAGCAGCTTGGTTACAGCGGGAAACGACGAGCAGTACTTC. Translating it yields CASSLVTAGNDEQYF.

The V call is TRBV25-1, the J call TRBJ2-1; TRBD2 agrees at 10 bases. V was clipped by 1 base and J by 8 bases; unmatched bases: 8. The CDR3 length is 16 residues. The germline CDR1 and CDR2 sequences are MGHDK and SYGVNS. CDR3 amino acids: CASSEFTSGRADEQFF. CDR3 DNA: TGTGCCAGCAGTGAATTTACGAGCGGGAGGGCCGATGAGCAGTTCTTC.

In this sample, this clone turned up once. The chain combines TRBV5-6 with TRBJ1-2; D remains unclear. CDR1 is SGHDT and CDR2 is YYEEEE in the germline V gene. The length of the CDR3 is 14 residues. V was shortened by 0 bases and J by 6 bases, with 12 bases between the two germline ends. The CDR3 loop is CASSLERAVDGYTF. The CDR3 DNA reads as TGTGCCAGCAGCTTGGAGAGGGCTGTAGATGGCTACACCTTC.

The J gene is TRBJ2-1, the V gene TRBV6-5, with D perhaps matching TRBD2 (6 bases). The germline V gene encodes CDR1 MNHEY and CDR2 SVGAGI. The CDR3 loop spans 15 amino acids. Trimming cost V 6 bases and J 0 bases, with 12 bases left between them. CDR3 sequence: CASRAVGGSYNEQFF. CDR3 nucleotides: TGTGCCAGCAGGGCCGTCGGGGGCTCCTACAATGAGCAGTTCTTC.

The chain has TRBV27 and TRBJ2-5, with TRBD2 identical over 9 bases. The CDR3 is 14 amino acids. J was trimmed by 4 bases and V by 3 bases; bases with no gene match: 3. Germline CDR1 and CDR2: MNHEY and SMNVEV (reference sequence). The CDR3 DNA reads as TGTGCCAGCAGTTTGGGCGGGAGGGTAGAGACCCAGTACTTC. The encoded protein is CASSLGGRVETQYF.

The CDR3 sequence is CASSLSRGGNEAFF. The CDR3 nucleotides read TGTGCCAGCAGTTTATCGAGGGGGGGTAATGAAGCTTTCTTT. The rearrangement uses TRBV27 and TRBJ1-1; possible D gene TRBD1, 6 bases. CDR1 is MNHEY, CDR2 SMNVEV, per germline (reference sequence). CDR3 size: 14 residues. V was pared by 0 bases and J by 7 bases, with 12 bases between.

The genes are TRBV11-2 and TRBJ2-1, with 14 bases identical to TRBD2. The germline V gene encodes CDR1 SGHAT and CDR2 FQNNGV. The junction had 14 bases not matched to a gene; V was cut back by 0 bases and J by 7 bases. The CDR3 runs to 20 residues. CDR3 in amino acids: CASSLERLAGGRRVVNEQFF. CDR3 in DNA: TGTGCCAGCAGCTTAGAACGACTAGCGGGAGGGAGGAGGGTAGTTAATGAGCAGTTCTTC.

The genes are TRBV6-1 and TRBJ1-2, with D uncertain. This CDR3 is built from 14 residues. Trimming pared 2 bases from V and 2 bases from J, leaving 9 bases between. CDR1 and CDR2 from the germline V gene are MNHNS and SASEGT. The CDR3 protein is CASSEMAVNYGYTF. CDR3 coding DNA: TGTGCCAGCAGTGAAATGGCAGTCAACTATGGCTACACCTTC.

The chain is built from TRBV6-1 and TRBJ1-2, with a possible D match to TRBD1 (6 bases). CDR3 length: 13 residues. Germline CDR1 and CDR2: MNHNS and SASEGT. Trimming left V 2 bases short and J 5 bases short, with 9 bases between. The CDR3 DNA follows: TGTGCCAGCAGTGAAACAGGGCGGTATGGCTACACCTTC. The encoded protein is CASSETGRYGYTF.

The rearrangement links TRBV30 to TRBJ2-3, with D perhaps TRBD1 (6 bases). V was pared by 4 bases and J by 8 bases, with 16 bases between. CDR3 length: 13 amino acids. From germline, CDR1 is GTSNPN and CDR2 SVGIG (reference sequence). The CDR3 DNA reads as TGTGCCTGGAACGAGGGGCGCAGGGGTACGCAGTATTTT. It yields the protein CAWNEGRRGTQYF.

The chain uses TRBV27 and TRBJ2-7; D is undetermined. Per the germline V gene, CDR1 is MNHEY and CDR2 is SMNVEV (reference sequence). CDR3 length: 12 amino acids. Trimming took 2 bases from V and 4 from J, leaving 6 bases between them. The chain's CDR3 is CASSLVRYEQYF. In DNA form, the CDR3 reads TGTGCCAGCAGTTTAGTTCGGTACGAGCAGTACTTC.

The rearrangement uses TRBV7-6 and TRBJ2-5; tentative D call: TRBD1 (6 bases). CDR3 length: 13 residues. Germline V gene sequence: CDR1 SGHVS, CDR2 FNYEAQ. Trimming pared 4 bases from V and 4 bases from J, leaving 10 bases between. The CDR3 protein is CASSSPTGETQYF. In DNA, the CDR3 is TGTGCCAGCAGCTCACCGACAGGAGAGACCCAGTACTTC.

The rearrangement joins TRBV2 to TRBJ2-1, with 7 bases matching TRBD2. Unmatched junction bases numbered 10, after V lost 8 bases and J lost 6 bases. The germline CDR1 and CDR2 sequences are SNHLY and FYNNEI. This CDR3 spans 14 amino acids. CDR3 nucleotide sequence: TGTGCCAGCTCGGGGAGGGGACTCGGCAATGAGCAGTTCTTC. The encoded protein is CASSGRGLGNEQFF. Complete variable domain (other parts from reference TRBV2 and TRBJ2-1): EPEVTQTPSHQVTQMGQEVILRCVPISNHLYFYWYRQILGQKVEFLVSFYNNEISEKSEIFDDQFSVERPDGSNFTLKIRSTKLEDSAMYFCASSGRGLGNEQFFGPGTRLTVL.

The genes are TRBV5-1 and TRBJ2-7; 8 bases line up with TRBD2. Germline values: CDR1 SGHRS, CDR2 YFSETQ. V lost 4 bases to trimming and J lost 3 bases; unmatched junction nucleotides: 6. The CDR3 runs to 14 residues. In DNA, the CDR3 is TGCGCCAGCAGCATGACTAGCGCCGTCTACGAGCAGTACTTC. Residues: CASSMTSAVYEQYF.

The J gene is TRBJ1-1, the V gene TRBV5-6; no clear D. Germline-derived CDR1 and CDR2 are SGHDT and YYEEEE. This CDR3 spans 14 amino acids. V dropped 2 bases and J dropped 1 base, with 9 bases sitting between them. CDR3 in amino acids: CASSFGDRNTEAFF. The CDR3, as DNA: TGTGCCAGCAGCTTCGGGGATCGGAACACTGAAGCTTTCTTT.

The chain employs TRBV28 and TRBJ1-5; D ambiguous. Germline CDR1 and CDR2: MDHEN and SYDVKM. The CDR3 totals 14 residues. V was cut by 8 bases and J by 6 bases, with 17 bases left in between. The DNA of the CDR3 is TGTGCCAGCCTTACCGGTTTACTCACTCAGCCCCAGCATTTT. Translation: CASLTGLLTQPQHF.